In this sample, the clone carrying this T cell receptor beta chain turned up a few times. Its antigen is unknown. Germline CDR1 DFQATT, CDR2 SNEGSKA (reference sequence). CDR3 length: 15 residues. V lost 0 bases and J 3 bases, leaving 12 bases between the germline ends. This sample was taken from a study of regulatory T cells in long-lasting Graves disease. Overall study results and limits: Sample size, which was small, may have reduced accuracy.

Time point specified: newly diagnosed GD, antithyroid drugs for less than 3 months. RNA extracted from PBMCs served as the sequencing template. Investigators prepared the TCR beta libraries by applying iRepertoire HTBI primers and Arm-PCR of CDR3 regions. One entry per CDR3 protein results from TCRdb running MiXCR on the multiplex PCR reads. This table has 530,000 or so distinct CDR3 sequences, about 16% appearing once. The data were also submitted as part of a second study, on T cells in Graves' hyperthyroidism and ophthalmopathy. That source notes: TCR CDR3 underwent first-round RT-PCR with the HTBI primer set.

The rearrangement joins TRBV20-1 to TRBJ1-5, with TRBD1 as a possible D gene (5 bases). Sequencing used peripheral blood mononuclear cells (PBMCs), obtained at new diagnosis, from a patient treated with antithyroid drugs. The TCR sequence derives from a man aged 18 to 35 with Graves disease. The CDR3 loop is CSARDLGGANQPQHF. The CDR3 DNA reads TGCAGTGCTAGAGATCTTGGAGGGGCCAATCAGCCCCAGCATTTT.